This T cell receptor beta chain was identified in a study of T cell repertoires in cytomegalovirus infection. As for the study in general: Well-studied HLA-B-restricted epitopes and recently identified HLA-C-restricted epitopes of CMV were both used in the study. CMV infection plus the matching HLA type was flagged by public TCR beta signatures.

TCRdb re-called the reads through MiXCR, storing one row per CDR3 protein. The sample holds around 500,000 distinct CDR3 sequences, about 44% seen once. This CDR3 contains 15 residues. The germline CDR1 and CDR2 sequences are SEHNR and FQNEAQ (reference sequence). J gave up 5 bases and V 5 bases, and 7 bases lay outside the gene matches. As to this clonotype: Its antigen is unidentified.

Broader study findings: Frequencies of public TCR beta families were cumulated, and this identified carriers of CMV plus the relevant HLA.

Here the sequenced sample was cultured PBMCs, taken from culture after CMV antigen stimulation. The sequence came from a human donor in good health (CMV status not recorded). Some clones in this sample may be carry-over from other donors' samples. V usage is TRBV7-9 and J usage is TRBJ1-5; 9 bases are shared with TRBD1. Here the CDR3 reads CASSRQGGGDQPQHF. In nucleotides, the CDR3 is TGTGCCAGCAGCAGACAGGGGGGCGGGGATCAGCCCCAGCATTTT.